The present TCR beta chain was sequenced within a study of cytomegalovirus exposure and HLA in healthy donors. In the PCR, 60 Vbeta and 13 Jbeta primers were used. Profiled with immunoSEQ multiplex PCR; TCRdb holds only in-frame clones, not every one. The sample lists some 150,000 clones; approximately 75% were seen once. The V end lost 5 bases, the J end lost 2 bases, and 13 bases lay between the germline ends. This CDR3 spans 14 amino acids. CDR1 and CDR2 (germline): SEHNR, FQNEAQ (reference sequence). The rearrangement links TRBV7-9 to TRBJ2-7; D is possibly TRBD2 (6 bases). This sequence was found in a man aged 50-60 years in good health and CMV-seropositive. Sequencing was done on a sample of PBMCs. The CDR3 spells CASSAWDSPYEQYF. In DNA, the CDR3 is TGTGCCAGCAGCGCCTGGGACTCTCCCTACGAGCAGTACTTC.